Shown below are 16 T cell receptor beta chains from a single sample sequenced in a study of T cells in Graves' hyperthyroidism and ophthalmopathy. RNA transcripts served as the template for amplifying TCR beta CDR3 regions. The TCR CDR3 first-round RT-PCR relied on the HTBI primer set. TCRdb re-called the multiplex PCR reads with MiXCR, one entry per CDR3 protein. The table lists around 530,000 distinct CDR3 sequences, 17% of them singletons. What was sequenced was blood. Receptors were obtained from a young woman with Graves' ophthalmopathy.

As DNA, the CDR3 is TGTGCCAGCAGTGAACAGGGAAGGAATGAAAAACTGTTTTTT. It encodes CASSEQGRNEKLFF. The V and J genes are TRBV6-1 and TRBJ1-4; the D gene is possibly TRBD1 (5 bases). Trimming stripped 2 bases from V and 5 bases from J, with 9 bases between. Germline V gives CDR1 MNHNS, CDR2 SASEGT. The CDR3 totals 14 residues.

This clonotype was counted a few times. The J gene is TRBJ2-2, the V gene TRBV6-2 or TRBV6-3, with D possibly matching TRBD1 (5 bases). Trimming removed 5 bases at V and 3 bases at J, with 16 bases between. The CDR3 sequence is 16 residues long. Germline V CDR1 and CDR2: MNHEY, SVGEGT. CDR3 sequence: CASSTSDSRYTGELFF. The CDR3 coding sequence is TGTGCCAGCAGTACATCCGACAGCAGGTACACCGGGGAGCTGTTTTTT.

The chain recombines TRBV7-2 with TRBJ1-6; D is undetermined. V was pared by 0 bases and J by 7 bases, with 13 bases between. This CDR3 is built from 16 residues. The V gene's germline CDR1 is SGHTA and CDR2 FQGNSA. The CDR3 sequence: CASSLALLSRNSPLHF. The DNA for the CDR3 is TGTGCCAGCAGCTTAGCTCTGCTTTCGAGGAATTCACCCCTCCACTTT.

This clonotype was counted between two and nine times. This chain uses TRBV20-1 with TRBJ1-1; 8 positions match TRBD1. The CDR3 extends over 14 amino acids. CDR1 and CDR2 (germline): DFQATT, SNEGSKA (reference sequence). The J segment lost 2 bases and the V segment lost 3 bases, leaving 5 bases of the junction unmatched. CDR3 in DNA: TGCAGTGCTAGTCAGGACAGGGTCAACACTGAAGCTTTCTTT. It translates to CSASQDRVNTEAFF.

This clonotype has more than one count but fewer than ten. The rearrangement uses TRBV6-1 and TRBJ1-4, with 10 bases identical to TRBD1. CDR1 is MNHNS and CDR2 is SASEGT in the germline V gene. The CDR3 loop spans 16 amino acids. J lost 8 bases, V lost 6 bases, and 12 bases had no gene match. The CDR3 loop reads CASSEIPGQGREKLFF. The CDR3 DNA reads TGTGCCAGCAGCGAAATACCGGGACAGGGGCGAGAAAAACTGTTTTTT.

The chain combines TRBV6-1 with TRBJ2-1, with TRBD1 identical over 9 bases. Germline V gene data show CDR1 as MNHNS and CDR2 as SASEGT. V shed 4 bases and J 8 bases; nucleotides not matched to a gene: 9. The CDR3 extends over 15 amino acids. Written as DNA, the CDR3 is TGTGCCAGCAGTGGACCGGGACAGGGTTCCGATGAGCAGTTCTTC. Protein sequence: CASSGPGQGSDEQFF.

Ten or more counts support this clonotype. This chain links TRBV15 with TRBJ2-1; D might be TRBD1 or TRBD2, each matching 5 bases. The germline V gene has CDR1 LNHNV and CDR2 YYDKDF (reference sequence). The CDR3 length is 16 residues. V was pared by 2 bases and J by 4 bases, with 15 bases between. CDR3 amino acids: CATSRSEGLGYNEQFF. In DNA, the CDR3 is TGTGCCACCAGCAGATCCGAGGGGCTCGGGTACAATGAGCAGTTCTTC.

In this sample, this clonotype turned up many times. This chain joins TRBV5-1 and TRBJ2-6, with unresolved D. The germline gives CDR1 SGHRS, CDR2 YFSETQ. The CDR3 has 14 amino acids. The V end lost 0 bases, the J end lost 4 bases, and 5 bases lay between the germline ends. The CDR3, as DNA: TGCGCCAGCAGCTTGGCGGCAGGGGCCAACGTCCTGACTTTC. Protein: CASSLAAGANVLTF.

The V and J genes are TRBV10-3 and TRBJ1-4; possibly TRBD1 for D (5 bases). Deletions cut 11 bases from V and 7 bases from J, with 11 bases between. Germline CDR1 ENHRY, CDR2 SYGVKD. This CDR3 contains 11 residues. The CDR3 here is CASGGGEKLFF. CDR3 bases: TGTGCCTCTGGGGGAGGTGAAAAACTGTTTTTT.

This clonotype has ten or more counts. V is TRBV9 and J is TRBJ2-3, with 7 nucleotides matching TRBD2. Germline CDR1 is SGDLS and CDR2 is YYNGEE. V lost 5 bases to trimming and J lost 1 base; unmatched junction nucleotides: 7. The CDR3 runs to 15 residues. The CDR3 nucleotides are TGTGCCAGCAGTGATCGACTAGCTGGCACAGATACGCAGTATTTT. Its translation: CASSDRLAGTDTQYF. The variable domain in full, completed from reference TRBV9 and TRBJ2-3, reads DSGVTQTPKHLITATGQRVTLRCSPRSGDLSVYWYQQSLDQGLQFLIQYYNGEERAKGNILERFSAQQFPDLHSELNLSSLELGDSALYFCASSDRLAGTDTQYFGPGTRLTVL.

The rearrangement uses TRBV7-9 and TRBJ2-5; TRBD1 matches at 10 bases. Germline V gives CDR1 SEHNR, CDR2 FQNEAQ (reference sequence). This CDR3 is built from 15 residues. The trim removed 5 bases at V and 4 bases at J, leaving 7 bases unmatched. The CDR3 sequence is CASSQGGQGLETQYF. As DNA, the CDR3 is TGTGCCAGCAGCCAGGGGGGACAGGGGTTAGAGACCCAGTACTTC.

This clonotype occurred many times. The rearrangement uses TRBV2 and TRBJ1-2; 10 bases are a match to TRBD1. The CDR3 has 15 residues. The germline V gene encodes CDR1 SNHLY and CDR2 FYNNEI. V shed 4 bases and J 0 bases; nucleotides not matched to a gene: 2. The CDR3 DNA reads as TGTGCCAGCAGTGCCGGACAGGGGGCTAACTATGGCTACACCTTC. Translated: CASSAGQGANYGYTF.

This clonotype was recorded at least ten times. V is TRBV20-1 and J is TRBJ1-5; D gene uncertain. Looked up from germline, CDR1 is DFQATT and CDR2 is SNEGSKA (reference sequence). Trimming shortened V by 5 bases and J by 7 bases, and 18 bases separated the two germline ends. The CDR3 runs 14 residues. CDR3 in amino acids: CSASSEDGGQPQHF. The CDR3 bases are TGCAGTGCTTCGTCAGAGGACGGCGGACAGCCCCAGCATTTT.

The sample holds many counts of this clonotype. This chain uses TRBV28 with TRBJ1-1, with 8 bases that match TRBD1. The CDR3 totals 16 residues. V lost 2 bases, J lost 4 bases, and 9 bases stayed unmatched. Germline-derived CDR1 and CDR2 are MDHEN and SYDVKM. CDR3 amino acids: CASSLDTGGGLTEAFF. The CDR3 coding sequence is TGTGCCAGCAGTTTAGACACAGGGGGAGGACTCACTGAAGCTTTCTTT.

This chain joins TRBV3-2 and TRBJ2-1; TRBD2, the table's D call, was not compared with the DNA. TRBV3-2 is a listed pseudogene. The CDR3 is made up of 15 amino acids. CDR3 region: CASSQSSGRHNEQFF. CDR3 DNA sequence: TGTGCCAGCAGCCAAAGTAGCGGGAGGCACAATGAGCAGTTCTTC.

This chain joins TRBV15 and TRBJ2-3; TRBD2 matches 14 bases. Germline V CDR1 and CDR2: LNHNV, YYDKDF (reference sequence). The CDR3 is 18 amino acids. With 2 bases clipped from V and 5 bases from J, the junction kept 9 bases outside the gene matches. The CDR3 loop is CATSRPTTSGGAGDTQYF. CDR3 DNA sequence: TGTGCCACCAGCAGACCAACGACTAGCGGGGGGGCCGGAGATACGCAGTATTTT.